The text below deals with one T cell receptor beta chain. The repertoire was sequenced with immunoSEQ multiplex PCR; TCRdb's copy has only in-frame clones and lacks some. The table has 85,000 or so clones, around 85% seen once. Specified time point: after dendritic cell vaccination, including at tumor progression/relapse. Isocitrate dehydrogenase mutation was absent in all glioblastoma patients. PBMC were collected before vaccination, two weeks after the third vaccination, and at progression. The sample is drawn from a study of glioma-infiltrating T cells after dendritic cell vaccination. CDR1 ENHRY and CDR2 SYGVKD come from the germline V gene. V was pared by 5 bases and J by 5 bases, with 13 bases between. This CDR3 is built from 14 residues.

This TCR was sampled from a human donor with glioblastoma. Sequences were derived from blood, sampled after dendritic cell vaccination. J is TRBJ2-1 and V is TRBV10-3; perhaps TRBD1 as D (6 bases). The CDR3 DNA reads as TGTGCCATCAGTATCAGAGGGGGTGACAATGAGCAGTTCTTC. Protein product: CAISIRGGDNEQFF.